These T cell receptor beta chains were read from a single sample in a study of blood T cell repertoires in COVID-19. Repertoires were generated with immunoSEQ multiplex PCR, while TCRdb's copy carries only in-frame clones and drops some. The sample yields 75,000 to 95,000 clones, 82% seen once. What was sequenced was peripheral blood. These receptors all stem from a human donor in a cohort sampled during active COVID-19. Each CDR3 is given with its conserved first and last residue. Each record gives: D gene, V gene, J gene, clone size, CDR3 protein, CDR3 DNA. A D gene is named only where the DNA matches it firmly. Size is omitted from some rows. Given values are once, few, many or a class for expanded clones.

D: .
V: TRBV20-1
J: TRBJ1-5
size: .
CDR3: CSASSGGGQPQHF
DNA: TGCAGTGCTAGTAGCGGCGGGGGTCAGCCCCAGCATTTT

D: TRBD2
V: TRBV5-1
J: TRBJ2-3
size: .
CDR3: CASRGTSGGSADTQYF
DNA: TGCGCCAGCCGAGGGACTAGCGGGGGGAGCGCAGATACGCAGTATTTT

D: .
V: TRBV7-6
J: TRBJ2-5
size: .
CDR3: CASSLDFRGDQETQYF
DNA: TGTGCCAGCAGCTTAGATTTCAGGGGCGACCAAGAGACCCAGTACTTC

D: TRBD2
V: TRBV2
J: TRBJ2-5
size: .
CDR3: CASSGTSGETQYF
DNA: TGTGCCAGCAGTGGCACTAGCGGGGAGACCCAGTACTTC

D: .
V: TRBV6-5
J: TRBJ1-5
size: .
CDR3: CASSSPRSGQPQHF
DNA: TGTGCCAGCAGCTCCCCCCGATCAGGCCAGCCCCAGCATTTT

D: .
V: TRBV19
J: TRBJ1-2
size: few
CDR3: CASSPPGGGRYGYTF
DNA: TGTGCCAGTAGTCCGCCCGGGGGAGGGCGCTATGGCTACACCTTC

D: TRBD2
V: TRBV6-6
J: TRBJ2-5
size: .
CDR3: CASSSRTSGETQYF
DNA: TGTGCCAGCAGTTCCCGGACTAGTGGTGAGACCCAGTACTTC

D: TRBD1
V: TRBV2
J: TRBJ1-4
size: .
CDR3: CASNPQGLNEKLFF
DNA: TGTGCCAGCAATCCACAGGGGTTGAATGAAAAACTGTTTTTT

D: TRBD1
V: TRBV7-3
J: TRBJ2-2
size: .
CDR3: CASSGQGETGELFF
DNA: TGTGCCAGCAGCGGACAGGGGGAGACCGGGGAGCTGTTTTTT

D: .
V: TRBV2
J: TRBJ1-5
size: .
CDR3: CASSGGGNSNQPQHF
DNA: TGTGCCAGCAGTGGGGGGGGAAATAGCAATCAGCCCCAGCATTTT

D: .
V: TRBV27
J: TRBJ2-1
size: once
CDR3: CASLPRGSYYNEQFF
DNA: TGTGCCAGCTTGCCTCGGGGGAGCTACTACAATGAGCAGTTCTTC

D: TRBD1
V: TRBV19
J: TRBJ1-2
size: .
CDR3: CASSIPDRGRYGYTF
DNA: TGTGCCAGTAGTATACCCGACAGGGGAAGATATGGCTACACCTTC

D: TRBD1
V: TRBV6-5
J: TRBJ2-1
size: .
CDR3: CASSRQGSSYNEQFF
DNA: TGTGCCAGCAGTAGACAGGGGAGCTCCTACAATGAGCAGTTCTTC

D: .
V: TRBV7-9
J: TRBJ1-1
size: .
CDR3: CASSSTAGGAFF
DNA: TGTGCCAGCAGCTCAACAGCGGGGGGAGCTTTCTTT

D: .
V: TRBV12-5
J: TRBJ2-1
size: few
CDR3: CASGLRADNEQFF
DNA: TGTGCTAGTGGTCTGAGGGCGGACAATGAGCAGTTCTTC

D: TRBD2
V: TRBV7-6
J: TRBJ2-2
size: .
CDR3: CASKKRGIGELFF
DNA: TGTGCCAGCAAGAAGCGGGGGATCGGGGAGCTGTTTTTT

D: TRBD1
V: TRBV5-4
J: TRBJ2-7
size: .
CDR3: CASSLRQGYEQYF
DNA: TGTGCCAGCAGCTTGCGACAGGGCTACGAGCAGTACTTC

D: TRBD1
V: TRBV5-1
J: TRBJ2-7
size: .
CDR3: CASRTGTGVLHEQYF
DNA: TGCGCCAGCAGGACCGGGACAGGGGTTCTCCACGAGCAGTACTTC

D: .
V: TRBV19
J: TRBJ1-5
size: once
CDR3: CASSTPGRAGQPQHF
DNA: TGTGCCAGTAGTACCCCCGGCAGGGCGGGGCAGCCCCAGCATTTT

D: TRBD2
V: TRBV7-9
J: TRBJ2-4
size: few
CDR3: CASSLTSGALRAKNIQYF
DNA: TGTGCCAGCAGCCTGACTAGCGGGGCTTTGAGAGCCAAAAACATTCAGTACTTC

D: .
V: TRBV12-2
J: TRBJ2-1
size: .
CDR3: CASRSPGASGGSTYNEQFF
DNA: TGTGCAAGTCGCTCCCCGGGGGCTAGCGGGGGTTCTACCTACAATGAGCAGTTCTTC

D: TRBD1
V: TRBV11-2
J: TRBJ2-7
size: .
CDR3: CASSQNRGTYEQYF
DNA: TGTGCCAGCAGCCAGAACAGGGGGACCTACGAGCAGTACTTC

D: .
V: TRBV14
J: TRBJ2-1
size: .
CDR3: CASSPGFSYNEQFF
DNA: TGTGCCAGCAGCCCGGGTTTCTCCTACAATGAGCAGTTCTTC

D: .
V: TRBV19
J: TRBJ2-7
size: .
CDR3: CASSPIWVGQAYEQYF
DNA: TGTGCCAGTAGTCCCATATGGGTTGGGCAGGCCTACGAGCAGTACTTC

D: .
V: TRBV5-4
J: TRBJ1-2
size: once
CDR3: CASSLVEGTPYGYTF
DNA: TGTGCCAGCAGCTTGGTTGAAGGGACACCCTATGGCTACACCTTC

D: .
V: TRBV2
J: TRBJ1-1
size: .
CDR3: CASSGSMNTEAFF
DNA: TGTGCCAGCAGTGGTTCCATGAACACTGAAGCTTTCTTT

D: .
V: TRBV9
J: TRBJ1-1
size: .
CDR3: CASSESRGFGTEAFF
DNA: TGTGCCAGCAGCGAAAGTAGGGGGTTTGGCACTGAAGCTTTCTTT

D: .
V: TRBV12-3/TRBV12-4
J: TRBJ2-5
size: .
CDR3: CASSLRGETQYF
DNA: TGTGCCAGCAGTTTACGAGGGGAGACCCAGTACTTC

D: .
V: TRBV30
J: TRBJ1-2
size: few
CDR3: CAWKHRNYGYTF
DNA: TGTGCCTGGAAGCACAGAAACTATGGCTACACCTTC

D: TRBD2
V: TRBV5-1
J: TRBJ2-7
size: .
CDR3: CASSEAPLAGDEQYF
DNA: TGCGCCAGCAGTGAGGCCCCTCTAGCGGGGGACGAGCAGTACTTC

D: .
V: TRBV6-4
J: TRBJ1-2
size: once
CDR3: CASSEGRAPGGYTF
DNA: TGTGCCAGCAGTGAAGGCAGGGCCCCCGGTGGCTACACCTTC

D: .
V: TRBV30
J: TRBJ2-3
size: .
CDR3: CAFIAASTDTQYF
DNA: TGTGCCTTCATAGCGGCTAGCACAGATACGCAGTATTTT

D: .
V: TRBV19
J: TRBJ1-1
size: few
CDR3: CASRLRHPNTEAFF
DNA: TGTGCCAGTAGGCTGCGGCACCCGAACACTGAAGCTTTCTTT

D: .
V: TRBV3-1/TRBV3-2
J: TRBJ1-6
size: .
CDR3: CASSPSGQSNSPLHF
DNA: TGTGCCAGCAGCCCCTCCGGACAGAGTAATTCACCCCTCCACTTT

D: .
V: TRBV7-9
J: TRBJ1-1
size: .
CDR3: CASSGDMNEAFF
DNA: TGTGCCAGCAGCGGTGACATGAATGAAGCTTTCTTT

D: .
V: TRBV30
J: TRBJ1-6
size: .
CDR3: CAWSTLTGAGSPLHF
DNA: TGTGCCTGGAGTACTTTGACAGGCGCGGGTTCACCCCTCCACTTT

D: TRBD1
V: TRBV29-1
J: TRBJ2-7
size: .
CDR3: CSVAGTGPAEQYF
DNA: TGCAGCGTTGCCGGGACAGGGCCGGCCGAGCAGTACTTC

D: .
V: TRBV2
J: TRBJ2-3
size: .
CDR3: CASTQLGAGTDTQYF
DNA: TGTGCCAGCACCCAACTGGGGGCCGGCACAGATACGCAGTATTTT

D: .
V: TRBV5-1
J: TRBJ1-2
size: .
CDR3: CASSLGGGGSYGYTF
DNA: TGCGCCAGCAGCTTGGGCGGCGGGGGCAGCTATGGCTACACCTTC

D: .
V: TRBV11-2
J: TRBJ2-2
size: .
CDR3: CASRYGGNTGELFF
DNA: TGTGCCAGCAGATACGGGGGGAACACCGGGGAGCTGTTTTTT

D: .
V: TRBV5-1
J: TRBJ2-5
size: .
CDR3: CASSLDREETQYF
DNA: TGCGCCAGCAGCTTGGACAGGGAAGAGACCCAGTACTTC

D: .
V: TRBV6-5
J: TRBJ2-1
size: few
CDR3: CASRSDSFSYNEQFF
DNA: TGTGCCAGCAGATCCGACAGCTTCTCCTACAATGAGCAGTTCTTC

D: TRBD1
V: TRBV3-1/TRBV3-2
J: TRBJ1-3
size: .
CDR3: CASTVGQGASGNTIYF
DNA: TGTGCCAGCACCGTTGGACAGGGGGCTTCTGGAAACACCATATATTTT

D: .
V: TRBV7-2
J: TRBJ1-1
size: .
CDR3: CASSSSGEGLNTEAFF
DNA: TGTGCCAGCAGCTCCTCAGGGGAGGGTCTGAACACTGAAGCTTTCTTT

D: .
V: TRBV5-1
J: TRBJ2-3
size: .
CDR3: CASTLDSSTDTQYF
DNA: TGCGCCAGCACCCTCGACTCGAGCACAGATACGCAGTATTTT

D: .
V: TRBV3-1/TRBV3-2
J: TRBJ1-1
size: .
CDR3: CASSQVGLPNTEAFF
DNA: TGTGCCAGCAGCCAAGTGGGACTCCCGAACACTGAAGCTTTCTTT

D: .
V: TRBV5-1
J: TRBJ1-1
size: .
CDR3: CASRRSTANTEAFF
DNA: TGCGCCAGCAGGAGAAGTACAGCGAACACTGAAGCTTTCTTT

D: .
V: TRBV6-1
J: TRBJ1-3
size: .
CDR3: CASSEDRVSGNTIYF
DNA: TGTGCCAGCAGTGAAGACAGGGTCTCTGGAAACACCATATATTTT

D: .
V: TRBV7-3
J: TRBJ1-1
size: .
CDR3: CASSANVNTEAFF
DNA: TGTGCCAGCAGCGCGAATGTGAACACTGAAGCTTTCTTT